Included here is one T cell receptor beta chain sequence, with context. The protocol was immunoSEQ multiplex PCR, while the TCRdb copy is restricted to in-frame clones and leaves out a portion. The data hold 20,000 to 25,000 clones, with under 95% observed a single time. The data derive from a study of OX40 agonist ivuxolimab in advanced cancers. About the study: The study gave patients intravenous ivuxolimab at 0.01 to 10 mg/kg every 2 weeks. With a range of roughly 20 to 85, age averaged approximately 54 years, and approximately 83% were male. Partial responses were seen in three patients, one with hepatocellular carcinoma and two with cutaneous melanoma.

Looked up from germline, CDR1 is LGHNA and CDR2 is YNFKEQ. With V trimmed by 4 bases and J by 0 bases, 3 bases remained unmatched. The CDR3 is 15 residues long. The clonotype comes from an adult with an advanced solid tumor such as melanoma, head and neck, liver or kidney cancer. The specimen comprised CD4+ or CD8+ T cells sorted from blood, sampled in a trial of the OX40 agonist ivuxolimab. This rearrangement joins TRBV4-2 to TRBJ1-1; 9 positions match TRBD1. Here the CDR3 reads CASSPTGGMNTEAFF. CDR3 nucleotides: TGTGCCAGCAGCCCTACAGGGGGCATGAACACTGAAGCTTTCTTT.